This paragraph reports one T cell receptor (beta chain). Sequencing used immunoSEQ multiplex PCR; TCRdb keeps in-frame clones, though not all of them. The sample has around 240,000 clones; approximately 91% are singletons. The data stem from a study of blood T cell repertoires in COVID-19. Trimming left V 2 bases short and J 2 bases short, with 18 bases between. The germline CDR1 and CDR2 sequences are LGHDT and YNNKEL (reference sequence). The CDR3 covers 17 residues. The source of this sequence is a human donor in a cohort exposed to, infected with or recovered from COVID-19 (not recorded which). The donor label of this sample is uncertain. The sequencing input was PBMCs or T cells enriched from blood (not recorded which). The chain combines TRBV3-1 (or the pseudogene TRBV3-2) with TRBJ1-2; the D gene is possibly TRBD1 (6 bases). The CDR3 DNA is TGTGCCAGCAGCCAATCGATAGTTGGTCAGGGGAACTATGGCTACACCTTC. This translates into CASSQSIVGQGNYGYTF.